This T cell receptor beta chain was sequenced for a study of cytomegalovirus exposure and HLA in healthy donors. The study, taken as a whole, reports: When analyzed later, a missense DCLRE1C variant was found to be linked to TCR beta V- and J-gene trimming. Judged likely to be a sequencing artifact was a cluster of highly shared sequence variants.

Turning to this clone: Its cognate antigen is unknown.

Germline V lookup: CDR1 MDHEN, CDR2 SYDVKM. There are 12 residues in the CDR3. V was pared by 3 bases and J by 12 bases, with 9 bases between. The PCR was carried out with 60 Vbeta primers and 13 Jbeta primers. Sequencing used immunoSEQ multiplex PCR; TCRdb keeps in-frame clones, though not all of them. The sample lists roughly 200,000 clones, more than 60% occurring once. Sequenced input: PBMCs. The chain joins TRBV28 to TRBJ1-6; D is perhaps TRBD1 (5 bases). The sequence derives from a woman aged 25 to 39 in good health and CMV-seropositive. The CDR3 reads CASSFKGLPLHF. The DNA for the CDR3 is TGTGCCAGCAGTTTTAAGGGGCTACCCCTCCACTTT.